This TCR beta chain was recovered during a study of T cell responses to AZD1222 COVID-19 vaccine. Germline V gives CDR1 SGHTA, CDR2 FQGTGA. Trimming took 5 bases from V and 8 from J, leaving 12 bases between them. This CDR3 region has 13 residues. Method: immunoSEQ multiplex PCR; TCRdb's copy keeps in-frame clones and lacks some. Here the sample spans more than 120,000 clones, over 85% being singletons. The sample consisted of peripheral blood, taken 28 days after the second AZD1222 dose. This chain joins TRBV7-3 and TRBJ2-2; TRBD1 or TRBD2 may be the D gene (5 bases each). The receptor comes from an adult who received the AZD1222 COVID-19 vaccine. This chain's CDR3 is CASSPRETGELFF. CDR3 DNA: TGTGCCAGCAGCCCCAGGGAGACGGGGGAGCTGTTTTTT.